One and the same sample provided the 11 T cell receptor beta chains below, sequenced in a study of T cells in Graves' hyperthyroidism and ophthalmopathy. Template material for amplifying TCR beta CDR3 regions consisted of RNA transcripts. The HTBI primer set was used in a first-round RT-PCR of the TCR CDR3. MiXCR, run by TCRdb on the multiplex PCR reads, gives a single entry per CDR3 protein. The sample holds some 690,000 distinct CDR3 sequences, approximately 15% seen once. Sequencing input: blood. These receptors came from a man in his forties or fifties with Graves' hyperthyroidism.

This clonotype was observed at least ten times. The chain has TRBV7-9 and TRBJ1-1; 11 bases fit TRBD1. V shed 6 bases, J shed 2 bases, and the junction held 5 bases outside the gene matches. The CDR3 consists of 15 residues. Germline V CDR1 and CDR2: SEHNR, FQNEAQ (reference sequence). DNA for the CDR3: TGTGCCAGCAGAACCGGACAGGGGGCTAACACTGAAGCTTTCTTT. Protein sequence: CASRTGQGANTEAFF.

With regard to this clonotype: One end of the junction fails to match germline, which may point to a read error. This chain connects TRBV24-1 to TRBJ2-1; no firm D call. Germline CDR1 and CDR2: KGHDR and SFDVKD. CDR3 length: 17 residues. CDR3 nucleotide sequence: TGTGCCACCAGTGACCCCGCAGCGAAGAGCTCCTACAATGAGCAGTCCTTC. It is translated as CATSDPAAKSSYNEQSF.

The V and J genes are TRBV9 and TRBJ1-5; the match to TRBD1 covers 9 bases. Trimming removed 4 bases from V and 0 bases from J; junction bases left unmatched: 8. CDR1 SGDLS and CDR2 YYNGEE come from the germline V gene. This CDR3 is 17 amino acids long. This CDR3 reads CASSRGTGLSSNQPQHF. The CDR3 DNA follows: TGTGCCAGCAGCAGGGGGACAGGGTTGTCTAGCAATCAGCCCCAGCATTTT.

This rearrangement joins TRBV19 to TRBJ2-3, with TRBD2 matching over 13 bases. V lost 4 bases to trimming and J lost 4 bases; unmatched junction nucleotides: 5. The length of the CDR3 is 16 residues. Germline CDR1 and CDR2: LNHDA and SQIVND (reference sequence). DNA for the CDR3: TGTGCCAGTAGTACCCGGACTAGCGGGAGCCCAGATACGCAGTATTTT. Its translation: CASSTRTSGSPDTQYF.

This clonotype was recorded at least ten times. The chain carries TRBV29-1 and TRBJ1-6, with a weak D call TRBD1 (5 bases). Deletions cut 2 bases from V and 9 bases from J, with 23 bases between. The V gene's germline CDR1 is SQVTM and CDR2 ANQGSEA. The CDR3 sequence is 17 residues long. CDR3 loop: CSVEKIQGSIDGSPLHF. The CDR3 DNA sequence: TGCAGCGTTGAAAAGATCCAGGGTAGCATTGACGGTTCACCCCTCCACTTT.

This clonotype was seen ten or more times. The chain has TRBV20-1 and TRBJ2-7, with 9 positions matching TRBD1. Germline CDR1 DFQATT, CDR2 SNEGSKA (reference sequence). The CDR3 is 13 residues long. The ends lost 6 bases at V and 3 bases at J; junction bases unmatched: 6. The CDR3 loop is CSASGTGIYEQYF. CDR3 in DNA: TGCAGTGCCTCCGGGACAGGGATCTACGAGCAGTACTTC.

This clonotype was recorded at least ten times. V is TRBV15 and J is TRBJ2-5; D is perhaps TRBD1 or TRBD2 (6 bases each). Germline CDR1 is LNHNV and CDR2 is YYDKDF (reference sequence). V was trimmed by 1 base and J by 5 bases, leaving 11 bases between them. CDR3 length: 14 residues. CDR3 bases: TGTGCCACCAGCAGAGTAGGGGGGTTGGAGACCCAGTACTTC. It yields the protein CATSRVGGLETQYF.

The rearrangement joins TRBV4-1 to TRBJ1-2; TRBD1 might be the D (6 bases). This CDR3 contains 16 residues. CDR1 MGHRA and CDR2 YSYEKL come from the germline V gene. With 1 base removed from V and 3 bases from J, the gap between germline ends came to 15 bases. CDR3 nucleotide sequence: TGCGCCAGCAGCCAAGGAACCCCAGGGGAGGACTATGGCTACACCTTC. Protein sequence: CASSQGTPGEDYGYTF.

This clonotype was seen repeatedly, ten times or more. CDR3 sequence: CASTMAAGASYEQYF. CDR3 DNA sequence: TGTGCCAGCACCATGGCGGCGGGAGCAAGCTACGAGCAGTACTTC. The V gene is TRBV27, the J gene TRBJ2-7; TRBD2 agrees at 7 bases. The germline CDR1 and CDR2 sequences are MNHEY and SMNVEV (reference sequence). The CDR3 spans 15 residues. V shed 7 bases, J shed 3 bases, and the junction held 12 bases outside the gene matches.

This clonotype was observed at least ten times. V usage is TRBV12-3 or TRBV12-4 and J usage is TRBJ2-2, with 9 nucleotides matching TRBD2. The CDR3 covers 15 residues. After removal of 6 bases from V and 3 bases from J, the junction contained 5 bases not matched to a gene. The CDR3 DNA reads as TGTGCCAGCAGCCTGACTAGCGGAGACACCGGGGAGCTGTTTTTT. As protein: CASSLTSGDTGELFF.

This clonotype was seen repeatedly, ten times or more. The chain carries TRBV7-9 and TRBJ2-5; tentatively, D is TRBD2 (5 bases). Germline values: CDR1 SEHNR, CDR2 FQNEAQ (reference sequence). There are 14 residues in the CDR3. Trimming shortened V by 5 bases and J by 3 bases, and 13 bases separated the two germline ends. CDR3 amino acids: CASSALGIKETQYF. The DNA of the CDR3 is TGTGCCAGCAGCGCCCTCGGGATAAAAGAGACCCAGTACTTC.